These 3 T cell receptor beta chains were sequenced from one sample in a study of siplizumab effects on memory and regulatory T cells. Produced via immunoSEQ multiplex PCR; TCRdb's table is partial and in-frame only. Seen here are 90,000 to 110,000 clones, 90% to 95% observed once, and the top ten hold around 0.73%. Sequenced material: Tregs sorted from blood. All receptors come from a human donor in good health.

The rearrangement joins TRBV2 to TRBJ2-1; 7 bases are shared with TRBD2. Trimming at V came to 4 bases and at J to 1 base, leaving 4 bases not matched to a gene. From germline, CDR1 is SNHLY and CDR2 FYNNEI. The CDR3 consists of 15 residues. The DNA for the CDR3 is TGTGCCAGCAGTGGACCGGGGGGTTCCTACAATGAGCAGTTCTTC. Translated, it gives CASSGPGGSYNEQFF.

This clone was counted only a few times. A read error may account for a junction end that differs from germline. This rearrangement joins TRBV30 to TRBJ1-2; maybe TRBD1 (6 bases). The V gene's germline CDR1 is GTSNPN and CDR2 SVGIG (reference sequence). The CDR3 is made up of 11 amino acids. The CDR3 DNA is TGTGCCTGGAGTAGTTCCAGGGGATACATATTC. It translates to CAWSSSRGYIF.

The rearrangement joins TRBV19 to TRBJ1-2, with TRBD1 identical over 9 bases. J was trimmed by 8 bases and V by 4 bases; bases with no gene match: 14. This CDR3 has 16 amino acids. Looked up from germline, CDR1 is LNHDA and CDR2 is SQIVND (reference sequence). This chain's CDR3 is CASSTSFGGTGYGYTF. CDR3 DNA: TGTGCCAGTAGTACCTCCTTCGGCGGGACAGGGTACGGCTACACCTTC.